This T cell receptor beta chain was sequenced during a study of PD-1 blockade in classical Hodgkin lymphoma (TCRdb year 2020). Regarding the research as a whole: Nivolumab dosing was 3 mg/kg intravenously every 2 weeks, continuing until either disease progression or unacceptable toxicity. A peripheral blood immune signature of response to PD-1 blockade in classical Hodgkin lymphoma was defined using TCR beta sequencing and CyTOF. The paper's findings and limits, for the study overall: Newly diagnosed patients were reported to have lower baseline TCR diversity than healthy donors, and relapsed/refractory patients were reported to have lower baseline TCR diversity still. A significant rise by C4D1 was seen in CD4+ but not CD8+ TCR diversity (p=0.0027 vs p=0.16), with the rise being most apparent in complete responders (p=0.02). Among trial patients, those achieving complete response had baseline diversity similar to that of newly diagnosed patients, while diversity was significantly lower in partial responders and progressors. Patients starting nivolumab less than 1 year after ASCT had lower diversity and were excluded from later analyses to avoid confounding by immune reconstitution. The study was limited to a single clinical trial cohort, and causes of repertoire differences, possibly disease activity or prior therapy, remained undefined.

Per the publication, the time point label means: cycle 4 day 1 (C4D1), after more than 5 weeks of nivolumab. Every trial patient had relapsed after autologous stem cell transplantation, and cohorts A, B and C differed in prior brentuximab vedotin exposure. The trial cohort was composed of around 60 patients with relapsed/refractory classical Hodgkin lymphoma, for whom complete response, partial response or progressive disease was recorded as best overall response. In the multi-cohort phase II CheckMate 205 trial, trial patients received single-agent nivolumab. Best overall response was determined by an independent review committee according to the 2007 International Working Group response criteria. Trial PBMCs were obtained immediately prior to nivolumab initiation (C1D1) and on therapy at cycle 2 day 1 and cycle 4 day 1. Peripheral blood was collected in 8 mL Vacutainer Cell Preparation Tubes, from which PBMCs were isolated by centrifugation and then cryopreserved.

In the case of this clone: Its target antigen remains unknown. No much larger clone exists at a distance of one base, and base qualities are not known.

Genomic DNA was isolated using the Qiagen DNeasy kit from unsorted PBMCs as well as from negatively selected CD4+ and CD8+ fractions. Using primers that anneal to V and J segments, immunoSEQ multiplex PCR amplified the TCR beta CDR3 regions. A synthetic immune receptor repertoire was used to minimize amplification bias, and any remaining bias was removed computationally after sequencing. In the paper's pipeline: Custom Python scripts were used to quantify repertoire diversity as the Shannon entropy index. Unsorted, CD4+ and CD8+ repertoires were analyzed separately, except for combined analyses in which CD4+ and CD8+ sequences were merged in silico. A clone counted as expanded when the clone's frequency after treatment rose at least 2-fold relative to C1D1, and clones undetected at baseline were given a pseudocount of 0.5. Singleton clones were defined as clones with 0 or 1 copy at C1D1, and non-singleton clones were defined as clones with 2 or more copies. Clones expanded in unsorted samples were annotated as CD4+, CD8+ or unknown by matching protein sequences in sorted samples from the same patient. Wilcoxon tests were applied to paired samples to test diversity changes from C1D1 to C4D1. As stored in TCRdb, this immuneACCESS dataset retains in-frame rearrangements with V and J assigned. A fraction of the clones does not appear; measured against another copy, unresolved V genes explain less than half of the discrepancy, and the remainder lacks a known reason. The V and J calls and clone size are taken from that table; D and trimming were inferred from the DNA. The sample data list over 60,000 clones, and around 94% of these were observed just once. The ten biggest clones cover around 8% of the sample.

Ends trimmed: V by 5 bases, J by 0 bases; bases unmatched to a gene: 10. The CDR3 starts with the cysteine, ends with the phenylalanine, and has 17 residues. This entry keeps only the CDR3 DNA: 51 bases, framed from base 1. From the germline V gene, CDR1 is KGHSH and CDR2 is LQKENI. The rearrangement combines TRBV18 with TRBJ1-1; TRBD1 matches 9 bases in the middle. This clonotype was sampled from a human donor with classical Hodgkin lymphoma. The input for sequencing was peripheral blood mononuclear cells (PBMCs), taken before the fourth cycle of nivolumab. The DNA is TGTGCCAGCTCATCTACAGGGGGCGCGACCATGAACACTGAAGCTTTCTTT. The encoded protein is CASSSTGGATMNTEAFF.